Included here is one T cell receptor (beta chain) sequence, with context. Its antigen remains unknown. Sorting with CD45RO/CCR7/CD25/CD127/CD95/CD27 yielded naive, central memory, regulatory and stem-like memory CD4+ cells. With V trimmed by 4 bases and J by 0 bases, 11 bases remained unmatched. Germline loops: CDR1 SGHRS, CDR2 YFSETQ. CDR3 length: 18 amino acids. The authors reverse transcribed all of the isolated RNA, so sequencing captured expressed TCRB transcripts. The average read count of naive, central memory and regulatory T cell samples was around 3.8 million. Sequenced by immunoSEQ multiplex PCR; TCRdb stores in-frame clones only, minus some. Of hundreds of thousands of clones listed, roughly 12% are singletons. These data originate in a study of beta chain features in type 1 diabetes. Study-wide results and limits: When Type 1 diabetes patients were examined, their TCRB CDR3s proved moderately but significantly shorter in all four CD4+ subsets.

This TCR came from a man younger than 30 with type 1 diabetes. The rearrangement joins TRBV5-1 to TRBJ1-4, with 8 bases matching TRBD1. Source material: naive CD4+ T cells from blood. The CDR3 loop reads CASSHGGTGQATNEKLFF. DNA of the CDR3: TGCGCCAGCAGCCACGGGGGGACAGGACAAGCAACTAATGAAAAACTGTTTTTT.